This TCR beta chain was recovered during a study of a mutant IDH1 vaccine in newly diagnosed glioma. Study at large: Former treatment meant radiotherapy, temozolomide, or both; the majority had gotten both. General study points: With respect to changes in top peripheral T cell clonotypes, pseudoprogression seemed unrelated. Immune responses arising from the vaccine appeared in around 93% of patients.

Germline-derived CDR1 and CDR2 are MNHEY and SMNVEV (reference sequence). Trimming removed 1 base at V and 3 bases at J, with 7 bases between. The CDR3 spans 13 residues. A note on this clone: No antigen is known for it.

Noted time point: baseline, week 1 (first vaccination visit). Treatment meaning: pre-vaccination baseline after standard-of-care therapy. Donors had new IDH1-mutant astrocytomas of WHO grade 3 or 4 (ATRX-lost). Sequenced by immunoSEQ multiplex PCR; TCRdb stores in-frame clones only, minus some. The sample lists 45,000 to 65,000 clones; approximately 80% were seen once. The starting material was PBMCs, obtained from a glioma patient treated with radiotherapy, temozolomide or both. This rearrangement joins TRBV27 to TRBJ2-7, with D possibly TRBD1 on 6 matching bases. This clonotype originated in a man between 18 and 35 years old with glioma. The CDR3 region is CASSLWDNYEQYF. The CDR3 coding sequence is TGTGCCAGCAGTTTATGGGACAACTACGAGCAGTACTTC.